This record covers a single TCR beta chain. V shed 3 bases and J shed 4 bases, with 17 bases lying between them. The germline CDR1 and CDR2 sequences are SGHRS and YFSETQ. CDR3 length equals 15 residues. This specimen comes from a study of shared clonotypes between healthy human individuals. The test was conducted at deep level. The data were produced by immunoSEQ multiplex PCR, yet TCRdb's version contains in-frame clones alone and is incomplete. The sample has around 240,000 clones; 50% to 75% are singletons. This sequence was found in a man younger than 45 in good health. Specimen: memory CD4+ T cells sorted from blood. The subset denotes: CD45RA-negative fraction. The rearrangement links TRBV5-1 to TRBJ2-7; weak D call: TRBD2 (5 bases). In DNA form, the CDR3 reads TGCGCCAGCAGCTCCAGAGGCGGACTGAGTTACGAGCAGTACTTC. As protein: CASSSRGGLSYEQYF.